A selection of T cell receptor beta chains follows, all from one sample in a study of beta chain features in type 1 diabetes. The assay was immunoSEQ multiplex PCR, and TCRdb's table has in-frame clones only and misses some. The repertoire holds about 160,000 clones, 9% to 12% seen once, with under 0.55% in the top ten. The sequencing input was central memory CD4+ T cells from blood. These receptors were obtained from a young man with type 1 diabetes. Both conserved end residues are part of each CDR3. A D gene is named only where the DNA matches it firmly. A row's size may be missing; if present it is once, few, many or a size class.

>.|TRBJ1-2|14|few|TRBV14
TGTGCCAGCAGCCAATTGGAGGAAGGCTATGGCTACACCTTC
CASSQLEEGYGYTF
>.|TRBJ1-1|14|once|TRBV7-9
TGTGCCAGCAGTTATCAACAGGGAAACCCTGAAGCTTTCTTT
CASSYQQGNPEAFF
>.|TRBJ2-5|13|few|TRBV7-6
TGTGCCAGCAGCTTAAGGCTGAGGGAGACCCAGTACTTC
CASSLRLRETQYF
>.|TRBJ2-4|16|.|TRBV5-1
TGCGCCAGCAGCTTGGGAGGGATCGGCGGCCAAAACATTCAGTACTTC
CASSLGGIGGQNIQYF
>.|TRBJ1-1|13|few|TRBV5-6
TGTGCCAGCAGCTCCTATGCGACGGGATACGCTTTCTTT
CASSSYATGYAFF
>TRBD1|TRBJ2-4|12|few|TRBV18
TGTGCCAGCTCACCCAGGGGGAACATTCAGTACTTC
CASSPRGNIQYF
>.|TRBJ1-1|13|few|TRBV7-3
TGTGCCAGCAGCTTACAGGGGAACACTGAAGCTTTCTTT
CASSLQGNTEAFF
>TRBD2|TRBJ2-2|16|few|TRBV28
TGTGCCAGCAGTTTTTTCGGGAGGTTGAACACCGGGGAGCTGTTTTTT
CASSFFGRLNTGELFF
>TRBD1|TRBJ1-5|13|.|TRBV28
TGTGCCAGCAGGGGACAGGGGGTGATGGCCCAGCATTTT
CASRGQGVMAQHF
>.|TRBJ1-1|14|.|TRBV5-1
TGCGCCAGCAGCTTGGGAGGGGGAAACACTGAAGCTTTCTTT
CASSLGGGNTEAFF
>TRBD1|TRBJ1-1|16|few|TRBV16
TGTGCCAGCAGTAGAACAGGGGCTGTGGATAACACTGAAGCTTTCTTT
CASSRTGAVDNTEAFF
>.|TRBJ2-6|15|few|TRBV11-3
TGTGCCAGCAGCCGACAGGCTGCGGGGGCCAACGTCCTGACTTTC
CASSRQAAGANVLTF
>.|TRBJ2-1|16|few|TRBV18
TGTGCCAGCTCACCGTCCCCGGCGGGACCTGGCGATGAGCAGTTCTTC
CASSPSPAGPGDEQFF
>.|TRBJ2-5|12|few|TRBV28
TGTGCCACCCAGGGGTTGCAAGAGACCCAGTACTTC
CATQGLQETQYF
>TRBD2|TRBJ2-2|15|.|TRBV11-1
TGTGCCAGCAGCTTGCTAGCGGTAAACACCGGGGAGCTGTTTTTT
CASSLLAVNTGELFF
>.|TRBJ2-5|11|.|TRBV20-1
TGCAGTGCTAGAGATCGGGAGACCCAGTACTTC
CSARDRETQYF
>TRBD2|TRBJ2-1|15|once|TRBV5-4
TGTGCCAGCAGCCCTAGGGAAGCGGGAGAGGGCTGGGAGTTCTTC
CASSPREAGEGWEFF
>TRBD2|TRBJ2-3|17|.|TRBV27
TGTGCCAGCAGTTTATCCTTTAGCGGGAGTAGGGCAGATACGCAGTATTTT
CASSLSFSGSRADTQYF
>.|TRBJ1-4|13|.|TRBV30
TGTGCCGGTTCGCAGGGAGGGAATGAAAAACTGTTTTTT
CAGSQGGNEKLFF
>.|TRBJ1-3|15|.|TRBV23-1
TGCGCCAGCAGTCAGGGACGGGGGTGGGGAAACACCATATATTTT
CASSQGRGWGNTIYF
>.|TRBJ1-2|16|few|TRBV7-9
TGTGCCAGCAGCTTCGCCCCGGCCCCTCTAAGAGGGGGCTACACCTTC
CASSFAPAPLRGGYTF
>TRBD2|TRBJ2-7|13|.|TRBV2
TGTGCCAGCAGACCGACTAGCCGGGACGAGCAGTACTTC
CASRPTSRDEQYF
>.|TRBJ1-1|16|.|TRBV5-6
TGTGCCAGCAGCCCTGGGTTCGGACTCCGTGACACTGAAGCTTTCTTT
CASSPGFGLRDTEAFF
>.|TRBJ2-7|14|.|TRBV18
TGTGCCAGCTCACCAATTATGCGGTCAGACGAGCAGTACTTC
CASSPIMRSDEQYF
>.|TRBJ2-1|13|.|TRBV2
TGTGCCAGCAGGGGAGACAGGTACAATGAGCAGTTCTTC
CASRGDRYNEQFF
>.|TRBJ2-2|15|.|TRBV27
TGTGCCAGCAGTGCCAAACAGGGTCCCACCGGGGAGCTGTTTTTT
CASSAKQGPTGELFF
>.|TRBJ2-2|14|.|TRBV2
TGTGCCAGCAGTGGAACAGGGCTCGCCGGGGAGCTGTTTTTT
CASSGTGLAGELFF
>TRBD2|TRBJ2-7|14|few|TRBV2
TGTGCCAGCAGTGACGGGGCGGGGGTTGGAGAGCAGTACTTC
CASSDGAGVGEQYF
>.|TRBJ2-1|13|.|TRBV7-9
TGTGCCAGCAGCTTCGAGAGGACAGCTGAGCAGTTCTTC
CASSFERTAEQFF
>.|TRBJ1-1|14|.|TRBV14
TGTGCCAGCAGCCAAGGTAGGACACCACGAGAAGCTTTCTTT
CASSQGRTPREAFF
>.|TRBJ2-5|14|few|TRBV5-1
TGCGCCAGCAGCTTGAGGGGCGCGGGGGAGACCCAGTACTTC
CASSLRGAGETQYF
>TRBD2|TRBJ2-1|16|.|TRBV28
TGTGCCAGCAGTTTCACGAGCGCGGGACTAAACAATGAGCAGTTCTTC
CASSFTSAGLNNEQFF
>TRBD1|TRBJ1-1|13|few|TRBV6-5
TGTGCCAGCACCCCGACAGGGGCCACTGAAGCTTTCTTT
CASTPTGATEAFF